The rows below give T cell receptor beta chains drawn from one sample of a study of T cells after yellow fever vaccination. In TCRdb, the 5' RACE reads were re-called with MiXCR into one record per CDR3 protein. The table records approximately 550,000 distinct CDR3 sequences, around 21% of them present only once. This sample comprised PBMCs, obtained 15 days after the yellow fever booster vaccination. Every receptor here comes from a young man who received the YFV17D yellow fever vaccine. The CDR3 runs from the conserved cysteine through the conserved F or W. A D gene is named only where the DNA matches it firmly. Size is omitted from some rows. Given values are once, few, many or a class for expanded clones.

CDR3nt: TGTGCCAGCAGTTTGGACAGTCTCTCCTACGAGCAGTACTTC
CDR3aa: CASSLDSLSYEQYF
abundance: NA
j_gene: TRBJ2-7
d_gene: NA
v_gene: TRBV5-1

CDR3nt: TGTGCCAGCAGGTTTCGGGGGAACACCGGGGAGCTGTTTTTT
CDR3aa: CASRFRGNTGELFF
abundance: NA
j_gene: TRBJ2-2
d_gene: NA
v_gene: TRBV7-8

CDR3nt: TGTGCCAGCAGCTTAGCTGGGAGAGCTAGCACAGATACGCAGTATTTT
CDR3aa: CASSLAGRASTDTQYF
abundance: few
j_gene: TRBJ2-3
d_gene: NA
v_gene: TRBV7-2

CDR3nt: TGCGCCAGCAGCCAAGAGCAATCTAGCTACGAGCAGTACTTC
CDR3aa: CASSQEQSSYEQYF
abundance: few
j_gene: TRBJ2-7
d_gene: NA
v_gene: TRBV4-3

CDR3nt: TGTGCCAGCAGCGGCTCGGGACAGATCGTAGAGACCCAGTACTTC
CDR3aa: CASSGSGQIVETQYF
abundance: few
j_gene: TRBJ2-5
d_gene: TRBD1
v_gene: TRBV9

CDR3nt: TGTGCCAGCAGTTTACGGGGCGGCGGGAGGGCCGAGGATACGCAGTATTTT
CDR3aa: CASSLRGGGRAEDTQYF
abundance: NA
j_gene: TRBJ2-3
d_gene: TRBD2
v_gene: TRBV27

CDR3nt: TGTGCCAGCAGCCGCCGACTAGCGGGGGTCACAGATACGCAGTATTTT
CDR3aa: CASSRRLAGVTDTQYF
abundance: few
j_gene: TRBJ2-3
d_gene: TRBD2
v_gene: TRBV5-5

CDR3nt: TGTGCCAGCAGCTCAGGTAGTTTGACCCGCCTAGGGCCCCAGCATTTT
CDR3aa: CASSSGSLTRLGPQHF
abundance: few
j_gene: TRBJ1-5
d_gene: NA
v_gene: TRBV5-6

CDR3nt: TGTGCCACCAGCAGGACACCAATAGCGGGAGGGGAGACCCAGTACTTC
CDR3aa: CATSRTPIAGGETQYF
abundance: NA
j_gene: TRBJ2-5
d_gene: TRBD2
v_gene: TRBV15

CDR3nt: TGCAGTGCTCTGGGACAGGGGATAGAGACCCAGTACTTC
CDR3aa: CSALGQGIETQYF
abundance: NA
j_gene: TRBJ2-5
d_gene: TRBD1
v_gene: TRBV20-1

CDR3nt: TGCAGTGCTAGAGTCAGGAATAATGAAAAACTGTTTTTT
CDR3aa: CSARVRNNEKLFF
abundance: few
j_gene: TRBJ1-4
d_gene: NA
v_gene: TRBV20-1

CDR3nt: TGTGCCAGCAGCTCCCGAGGACATCACACCGGGGAGCTGTTTTTT
CDR3aa: CASSSRGHHTGELFF
abundance: NA
j_gene: TRBJ2-2
d_gene: NA
v_gene: TRBV7-2

CDR3nt: TGTGCCAGCAGTCCCAGGACTAGCGGGTGGTTCGCGAACACCGGGGAGCTGTTTTTT
CDR3aa: CASSPRTSGWFANTGELFF
abundance: NA
j_gene: TRBJ2-2
d_gene: TRBD2
v_gene: TRBV27

CDR3nt: TGTGCCAGCAGCCCTTCAGGGGGGCTTTATGGCTACACCTTC
CDR3aa: CASSPSGGLYGYTF
abundance: NA
j_gene: TRBJ1-2
d_gene: TRBD1
v_gene: TRBV14

CDR3nt: TGTGCCACCCTCCCAGACAAGCCCCTTGAGCAGTTCTTC
CDR3aa: CATLPDKPLEQFF
abundance: few
j_gene: TRBJ2-1
d_gene: NA
v_gene: TRBV28

CDR3nt: TGTGCCAGCAGTTTTAACGGGAATTTGAACACTGAAGCTTTCTTT
CDR3aa: CASSFNGNLNTEAFF
abundance: few
j_gene: TRBJ1-1
d_gene: NA
v_gene: TRBV12-3/TRBV12-4

CDR3nt: TGCAGCGTTGGAGGTGAAAATGAGCAGTTCTTC
CDR3aa: CSVGGENEQFF
abundance: many
j_gene: TRBJ2-1
d_gene: NA
v_gene: TRBV29-1

CDR3nt: TGTGCCACCAGTGATTTGCAGGGTGAGACCCAGTACTTC
CDR3aa: CATSDLQGETQYF
abundance: few
j_gene: TRBJ2-5
d_gene: NA
v_gene: TRBV24-1

CDR3nt: TGTGCCACACGAACCGACAGGAAACTCACAGATACGCAGTATTTT
CDR3aa: CATRTDRKLTDTQYF
abundance: few
j_gene: TRBJ2-3
d_gene: NA
v_gene: TRBV10-3

CDR3nt: TGTGCCTGGATCCCCGGGACCCCTGTGGGCGAGCAGTACTTC
CDR3aa: CAWIPGTPVGEQYF
abundance: few
j_gene: TRBJ2-7
d_gene: NA
v_gene: TRBV30

CDR3nt: TGTGCTAGTGGTACCCGAGGGGGACTAGCGGGAGACGAGCAGTTCTTC
CDR3aa: CASGTRGGLAGDEQFF
abundance: NA
j_gene: TRBJ2-1
d_gene: TRBD2
v_gene: TRBV12-5

CDR3nt: TGCGCCAGCAGGCCGACAGGGGTCAACACTGAAGCTTTCTTT
CDR3aa: CASRPTGVNTEAFF
abundance: few
j_gene: TRBJ1-1
d_gene: TRBD1
v_gene: TRBV10-1

CDR3nt: TGCGCCAGCAGTTTCGAACAGGGTTACGAGCAGTACTTC
CDR3aa: CASSFEQGYEQYF
abundance: few
j_gene: TRBJ2-7
d_gene: NA
v_gene: TRBV5-1

CDR3nt: TGCGCCAGCAGCTTGGAGGACCCCGACAATGAGCAGTTCTTC
CDR3aa: CASSLEDPDNEQFF
abundance: few
j_gene: TRBJ2-1
d_gene: NA
v_gene: TRBV5-1

CDR3nt: TGTGCCAGCAGCTCCGCTGGAGGGGGCCCTGGAAACACCATATATTTT
CDR3aa: CASSSAGGGPGNTIYF
abundance: few
j_gene: TRBJ1-3
d_gene: TRBD1
v_gene: TRBV5-6

CDR3nt: TGTGCCAGTAGTATTGGGACTAGCTACAATGAGCAGTTCTTC
CDR3aa: CASSIGTSYNEQFF
abundance: NA
j_gene: TRBJ2-1
d_gene: TRBD2
v_gene: TRBV19

CDR3nt: TGTGCCAGCACTCCAGGGTACAAAAACATTCAGTACTTC
CDR3aa: CASTPGYKNIQYF
abundance: few
j_gene: TRBJ2-4
d_gene: NA
v_gene: TRBV28

CDR3nt: TGTGCCAGTACCACGACACGTGGGAATCAGCCCCAGCATTTT
CDR3aa: CASTTTRGNQPQHF
abundance: few
j_gene: TRBJ1-5
d_gene: NA
v_gene: TRBV19

CDR3nt: TGTGCCAGCAGCCCAGCGGTTGGCAATCAGCCCCAGCATTTT
CDR3aa: CASSPAVGNQPQHF
abundance: NA
j_gene: TRBJ1-5
d_gene: NA
v_gene: TRBV5-6

CDR3nt: TGTGCCAGCAGTTCCCGACAGACCTACGAGCAGTACTTC
CDR3aa: CASSSRQTYEQYF
abundance: few
j_gene: TRBJ2-7
d_gene: NA
v_gene: TRBV7-2

CDR3nt: TGTGCCAGCAGCCCCACGGGTTGGGGGCCGGGACTAGCGGACACCGGGGAGCTGTTTTTT
CDR3aa: CASSPTGWGPGLADTGELFF
abundance: NA
j_gene: TRBJ2-2
d_gene: TRBD2
v_gene: TRBV6-4

CDR3nt: TGCGCCAGCAGCCCCCGCAGGGAGGGGAACACCTACGAGCAGTACTTC
CDR3aa: CASSPRREGNTYEQYF
abundance: few
j_gene: TRBJ2-7
d_gene: TRBD2
v_gene: TRBV5-1

CDR3nt: TGTGCCAGCAGCTTGGGCCCTTCGGGAGGGTACTTC
CDR3aa: CASSLGPSGGYF
abundance: few
j_gene: TRBJ2-7
d_gene: TRBD2
v_gene: TRBV7-2

CDR3nt: TGTGTACGGTCCGCGGGAGGGAGAAGCACAGATACGCAGTATTTT
CDR3aa: CVRSAGGRSTDTQYF
abundance: NA
j_gene: TRBJ2-3
d_gene: TRBD2
v_gene: TRBV24-1

CDR3nt: TGTGCCAGTGCCCCTGCGGGAGGCCACGAGCAGTACTTC
CDR3aa: CASAPAGGHEQYF
abundance: NA
j_gene: TRBJ2-7
d_gene: TRBD2
v_gene: TRBV6-1

CDR3nt: TGTGCCAGCAGCTACGGGACGAACTACAATGAGCAGTTCTTC
CDR3aa: CASSYGTNYNEQFF
abundance: few
j_gene: TRBJ2-1
d_gene: NA
v_gene: TRBV3-1

CDR3nt: TGTGCCAGCAGTTACTCGCCGGAGGAAAAACTGTTTTTT
CDR3aa: CASSYSPEEKLFF
abundance: NA
j_gene: TRBJ1-4
d_gene: NA
v_gene: TRBV6-5

CDR3nt: TGTGCCAGCAGCTTAGATGGTTTCTACGAGCAGTACTTC
CDR3aa: CASSLDGFYEQYF
abundance: many
j_gene: TRBJ2-7
d_gene: NA
v_gene: TRBV7-6

CDR3nt: TGCAGTGCCTCCGGGGAGGGCGGCGATCCTTACAATGAGCAGTTCTTC
CDR3aa: CSASGEGGDPYNEQFF
abundance: NA
j_gene: TRBJ2-1
d_gene: TRBD2
v_gene: TRBV20-1

CDR3nt: TGCAGTGCTAGAGCCAATCTTCGGGATACGCAGTATTTT
CDR3aa: CSARANLRDTQYF
abundance: NA
j_gene: TRBJ2-3
d_gene: NA
v_gene: TRBV20-1

CDR3nt: TGTGCCAGCAAGAGTTCTAGCTACGAGCAGTACTTC
CDR3aa: CASKSSSYEQYF
abundance: NA
j_gene: TRBJ2-7
d_gene: NA
v_gene: TRBV2

CDR3nt: TGTGCCAGCAGTTCCGAACCGAACACCGGGGAGCTGTTTTTT
CDR3aa: CASSSEPNTGELFF
abundance: NA
j_gene: TRBJ2-2
d_gene: NA
v_gene: TRBV6-5

CDR3nt: TGTGCCAGCAGCCTTAGCGGGAGGGCCGTCGGCACCGGGGAGCTGTTTTTT
CDR3aa: CASSLSGRAVGTGELFF
abundance: few
j_gene: TRBJ2-2
d_gene: TRBD2
v_gene: TRBV6-1

CDR3nt: TGTGCCAGCAGTTTATCTAGGACAGGGGGCAAGAATGAGCAGTTCTTC
CDR3aa: CASSLSRTGGKNEQFF
abundance: once
j_gene: TRBJ2-1
d_gene: TRBD1
v_gene: TRBV27

CDR3nt: TGCGCCAGCAGCAAAAACATTCAGTACTTC
CDR3aa: CASSKNIQYF
abundance: few
j_gene: TRBJ2-4
d_gene: NA
v_gene: TRBV10-1

CDR3nt: TGTGCCAGTATTATGACTAGCGGGAGGATTGGGGACACCGGGGAGCTGTTTTTT
CDR3aa: CASIMTSGRIGDTGELFF
abundance: NA
j_gene: TRBJ2-2
d_gene: TRBD2
v_gene: TRBV19

CDR3nt: TGCAGCGCCAGGACCGGACGGGCGAACACCGGGGAGCTGTTTTTT
CDR3aa: CSARTGRANTGELFF
abundance: NA
j_gene: TRBJ2-2
d_gene: NA
v_gene: TRBV29-1

CDR3nt: TGTGCCAGCAGCTCCCAGCGGGATGCCTACGAGCAGTACTTC
CDR3aa: CASSSQRDAYEQYF
abundance: NA
j_gene: TRBJ2-7
d_gene: TRBD2
v_gene: TRBV7-2

CDR3nt: TGTGCCAGCAGTCAGGGACGGATAAGCTCCTACGAGCAGTACTTC
CDR3aa: CASSQGRISSYEQYF
abundance: few
j_gene: TRBJ2-7
d_gene: NA
v_gene: TRBV28

CDR3nt: TGCGCCAGCGCTGCGGGAGGGGCGAGAGAGACCCAGTACTTC
CDR3aa: CASAAGGARETQYF
abundance: few
j_gene: TRBJ2-5
d_gene: TRBD2
v_gene: TRBV5-1

CDR3nt: TGTGCCAGCTCGGGACAGGGGAGAGTGGCGTACACTGAAGCTTTCTTT
CDR3aa: CASSGQGRVAYTEAFF
abundance: NA
j_gene: TRBJ1-1
d_gene: TRBD1
v_gene: TRBV18

CDR3nt: TGTGCCAGCAGCTCCCCCGTGAGACAGGTGGCCTACGAGCAGTACTTC
CDR3aa: CASSSPVRQVAYEQYF
abundance: few
j_gene: TRBJ2-7
d_gene: NA
v_gene: TRBV7-2

CDR3nt: TGTGCCAGCAGCTTAGCGGTAGTGGGGACGAGGGATGGGGCCAACGTCCTGACTTTC
CDR3aa: CASSLAVVGTRDGANVLTF
abundance: NA
j_gene: TRBJ2-6
d_gene: NA
v_gene: TRBV11-1

CDR3nt: TGCGCCAGCAGCTTGCAGTTAGGCGAAACCGGGGAGCTGTTTTTT
CDR3aa: CASSLQLGETGELFF
abundance: NA
j_gene: TRBJ2-2
d_gene: NA
v_gene: TRBV5-1

CDR3nt: TGTGCCAGCAAATCTTTCACTAGCACAGATACGCAGTATTTT
CDR3aa: CASKSFTSTDTQYF
abundance: NA
j_gene: TRBJ2-3
d_gene: NA
v_gene: TRBV16